This T cell receptor beta chain was captured by sequencing in a study of T cells after yellow fever vaccination. TCRdb reprocessed the 5' RACE reads via MiXCR and lists one record per CDR3 protein. The sample carries approximately 300,000 distinct CDR3 sequences, under 15% recorded once. The V gene's germline CDR1 is SGHTA and CDR2 FQGNSA. V was clipped by 5 bases and J by 3 bases, with 14 bases between them. The CDR3 runs 14 residues. This rearrangement joins TRBV7-2 to TRBJ2-7; TRBD2 is a possible D gene (5 bases). The sequencing here drew on CD4+ T cells sorted from PBMCs, taken 45 days after the yellow fever booster vaccination. The TCR comes from a man aged 25-45 years who received the YFV17D yellow fever vaccine. The CDR3 DNA is TGTGCCAGCAGCCCGGCGACTACCTTCTACGAGCAGTACTTC. Translating gives CASSPATTFYEQYF.